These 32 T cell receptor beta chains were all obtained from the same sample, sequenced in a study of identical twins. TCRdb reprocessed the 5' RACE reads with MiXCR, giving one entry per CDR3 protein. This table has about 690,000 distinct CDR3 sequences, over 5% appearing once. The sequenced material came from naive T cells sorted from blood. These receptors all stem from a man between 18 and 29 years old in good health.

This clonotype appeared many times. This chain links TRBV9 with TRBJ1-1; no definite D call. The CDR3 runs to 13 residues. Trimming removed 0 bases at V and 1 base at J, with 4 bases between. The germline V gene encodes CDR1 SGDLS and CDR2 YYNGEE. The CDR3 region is CASSVERNTEAFF. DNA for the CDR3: TGTGCCAGCAGCGTAGAGAGGAACACTGAAGCTTTCTTT.

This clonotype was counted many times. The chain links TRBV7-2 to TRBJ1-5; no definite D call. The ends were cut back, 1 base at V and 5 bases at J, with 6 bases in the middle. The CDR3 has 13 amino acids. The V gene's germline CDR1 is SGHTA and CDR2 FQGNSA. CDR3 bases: TGTGCCAGCAGCTTAGATCCTTATCAGCCCCAGCATTTT. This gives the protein CASSLDPYQPQHF.

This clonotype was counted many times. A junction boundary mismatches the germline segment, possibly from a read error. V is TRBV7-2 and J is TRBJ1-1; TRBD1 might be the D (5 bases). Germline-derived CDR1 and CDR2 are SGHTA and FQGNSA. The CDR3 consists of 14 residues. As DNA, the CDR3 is TGCGCCAGCAGCTTGACGGGGGGAGGGACTGAAGCTTTCTTT. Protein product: CASSLTGGGTEAFF.

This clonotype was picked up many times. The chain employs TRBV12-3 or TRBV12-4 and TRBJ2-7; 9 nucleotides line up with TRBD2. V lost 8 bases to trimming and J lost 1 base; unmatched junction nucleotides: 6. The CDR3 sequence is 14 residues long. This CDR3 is CASVAGGPSYEQYF. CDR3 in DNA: TGTGCCAGCGTCGCGGGAGGGCCATCCTACGAGCAGTACTTC.

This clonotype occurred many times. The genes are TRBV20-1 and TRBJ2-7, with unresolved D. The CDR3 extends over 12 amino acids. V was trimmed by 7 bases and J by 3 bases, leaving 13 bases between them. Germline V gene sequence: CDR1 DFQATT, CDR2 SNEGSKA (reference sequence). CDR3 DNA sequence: TGCAGTGTCTCCGGAGTAGTCTACGAGCAGTACTTC. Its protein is CSVSGVVYEQYF.

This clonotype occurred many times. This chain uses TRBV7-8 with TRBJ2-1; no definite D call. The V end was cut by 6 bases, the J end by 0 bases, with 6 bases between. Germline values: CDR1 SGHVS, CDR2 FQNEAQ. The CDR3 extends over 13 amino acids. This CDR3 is CASRSDSYNEQFF. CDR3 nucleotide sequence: TGTGCCAGCAGGTCTGACTCCTACAATGAGCAGTTCTTC.

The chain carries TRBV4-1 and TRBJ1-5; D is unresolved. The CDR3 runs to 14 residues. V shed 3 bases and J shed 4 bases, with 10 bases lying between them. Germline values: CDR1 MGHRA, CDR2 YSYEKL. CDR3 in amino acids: CASSHPSGNQPQHF. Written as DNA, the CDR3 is TGCGCCAGCAGCCATCCCTCGGGGAATCAGCCCCAGCATTTT.

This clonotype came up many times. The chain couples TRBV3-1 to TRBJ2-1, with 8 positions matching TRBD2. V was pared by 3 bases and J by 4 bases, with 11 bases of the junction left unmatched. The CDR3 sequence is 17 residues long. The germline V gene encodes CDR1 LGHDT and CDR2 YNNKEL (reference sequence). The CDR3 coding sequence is TGTGCCAGCAGCCAGGTCACTAGCGGCGTACAATACAATGAGCAGTTCTTC. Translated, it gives CASSQVTSGVQYNEQFF.

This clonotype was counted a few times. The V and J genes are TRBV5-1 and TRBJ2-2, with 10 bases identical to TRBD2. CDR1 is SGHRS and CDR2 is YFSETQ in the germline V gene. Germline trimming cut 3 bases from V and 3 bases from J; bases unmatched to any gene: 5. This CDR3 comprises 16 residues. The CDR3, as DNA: TGCGCCAGCAGCTCAAGCGGGAGGGCCTACACCGGGGAGCTGTTTTTT. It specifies CASSSSGRAYTGELFF.

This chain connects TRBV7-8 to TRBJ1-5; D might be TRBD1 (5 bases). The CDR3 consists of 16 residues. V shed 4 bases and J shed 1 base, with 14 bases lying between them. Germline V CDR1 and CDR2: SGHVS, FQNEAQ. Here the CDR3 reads CASSSIKGLSNQPQHF. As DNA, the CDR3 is TGTGCCAGCAGCTCCATCAAGGGGCTCAGCAATCAGCCCCAGCATTTT.

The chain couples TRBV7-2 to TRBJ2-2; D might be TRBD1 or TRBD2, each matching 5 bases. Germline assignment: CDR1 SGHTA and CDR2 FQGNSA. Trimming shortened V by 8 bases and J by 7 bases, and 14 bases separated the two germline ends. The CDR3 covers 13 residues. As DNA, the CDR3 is TGTGCCAGCGGGGACGGCTTAGGCGGGGAGCTGTTTTTT. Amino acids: CASGDGLGGELFF.

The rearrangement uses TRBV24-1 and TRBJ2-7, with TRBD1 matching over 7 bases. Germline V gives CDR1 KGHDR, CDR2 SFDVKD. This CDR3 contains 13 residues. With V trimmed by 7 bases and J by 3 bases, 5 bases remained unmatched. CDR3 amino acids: CATRRDSDYEQYF. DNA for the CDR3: TGTGCCACCAGACGGGACAGTGACTACGAGCAGTACTTC.

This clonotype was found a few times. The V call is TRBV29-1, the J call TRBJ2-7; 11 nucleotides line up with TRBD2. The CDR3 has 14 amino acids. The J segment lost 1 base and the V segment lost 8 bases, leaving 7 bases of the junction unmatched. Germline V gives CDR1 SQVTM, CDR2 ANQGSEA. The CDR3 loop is CSLNSGRASYEQYF. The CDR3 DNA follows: TGCAGCCTAAATAGCGGGAGGGCTTCCTACGAGCAGTACTTC.

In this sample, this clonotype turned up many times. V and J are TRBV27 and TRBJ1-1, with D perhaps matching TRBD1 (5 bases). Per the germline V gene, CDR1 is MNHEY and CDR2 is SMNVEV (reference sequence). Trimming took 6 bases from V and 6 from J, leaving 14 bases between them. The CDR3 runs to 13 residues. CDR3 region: CASRVQGASEAFF. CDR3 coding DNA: TGTGCCAGCAGGGTACAAGGGGCCTCTGAAGCTTTCTTT.

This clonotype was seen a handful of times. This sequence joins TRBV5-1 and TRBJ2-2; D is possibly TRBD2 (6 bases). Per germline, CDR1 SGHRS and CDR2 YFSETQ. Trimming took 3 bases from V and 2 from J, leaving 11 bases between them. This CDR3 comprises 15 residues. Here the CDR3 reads CASSWTTRNTGELFF. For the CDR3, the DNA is TGCGCCAGCAGCTGGACTACAAGAAACACCGGGGAGCTGTTTTTT.

CDR3 sequence (DNA): TGTGCCATCAGCGCACGATCTAACGACAGCTCCTACAATGAGCAGTTCTTC. Its protein product is CAISARSNDSSYNEQFF. This sequence joins TRBV10-3 and TRBJ2-1; TRBD1 might be the D (5 bases). V shed 6 bases and J shed 0 bases, with 18 bases lying between them. The CDR3 totals 17 residues. Germline V lookup: CDR1 ENHRY, CDR2 SYGVKD.

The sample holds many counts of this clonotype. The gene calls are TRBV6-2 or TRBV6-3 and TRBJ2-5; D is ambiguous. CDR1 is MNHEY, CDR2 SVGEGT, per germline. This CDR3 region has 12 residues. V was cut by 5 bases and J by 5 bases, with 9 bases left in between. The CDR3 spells CASSPAEETQYF. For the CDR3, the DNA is TGTGCCAGCAGTCCCGCGGAGGAGACCCAGTACTTC.

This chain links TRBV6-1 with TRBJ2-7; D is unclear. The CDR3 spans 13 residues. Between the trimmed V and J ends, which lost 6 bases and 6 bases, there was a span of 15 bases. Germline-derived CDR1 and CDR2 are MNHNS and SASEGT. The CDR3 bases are TGTGCCAGCAGCCTAGGACCGATTACCGAGCAGTACTTC. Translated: CASSLGPITEQYF.

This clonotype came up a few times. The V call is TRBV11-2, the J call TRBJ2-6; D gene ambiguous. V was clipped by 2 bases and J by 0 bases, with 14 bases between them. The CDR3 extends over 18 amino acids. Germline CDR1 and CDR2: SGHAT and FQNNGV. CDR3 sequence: CASSLIRRSNSGANVLTF. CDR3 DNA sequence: TGTGCCAGCAGCTTAATTAGGCGCTCCAACTCTGGGGCCAACGTCCTGACTTTC.

CDR3 nucleotides: TGTGCCAGCAGCCAAACAGGTTGGAGCACCGGGGAGCTGTTTTTT. Its translation: CASSQTGWSTGELFF. The V call is TRBV28, the J call TRBJ2-2, with D possibly being TRBD1 (5 bases). From germline, CDR1 is MDHEN and CDR2 SYDVKM. This CDR3 is built from 15 residues. V shed 6 bases and J shed 4 bases, with 15 bases lying between them.

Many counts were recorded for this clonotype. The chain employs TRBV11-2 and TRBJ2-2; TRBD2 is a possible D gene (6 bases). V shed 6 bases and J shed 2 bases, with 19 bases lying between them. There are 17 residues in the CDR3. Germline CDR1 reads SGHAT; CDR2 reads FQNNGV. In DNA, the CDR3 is TGTGCCAGCAGATCCATCCGGGAGATCCCAAACACCGGGGAGCTGTTTTTT. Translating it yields CASRSIREIPNTGELFF. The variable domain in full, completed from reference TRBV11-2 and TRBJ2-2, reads EAGVAQSPRYKIIEKRQSVAFWCNPISGHATLYWYQQILGQGPKLLIQFQNNGVVDDSQLPKDRFSAERLKGVDSTLKIQPAKLEDSAVYLCASRSIREIPNTGELFFGEGSRLTVL.

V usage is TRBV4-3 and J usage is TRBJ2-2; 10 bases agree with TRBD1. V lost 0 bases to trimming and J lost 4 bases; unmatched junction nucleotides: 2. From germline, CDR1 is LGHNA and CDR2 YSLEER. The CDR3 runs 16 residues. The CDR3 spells CASSQETGGGTGELFF. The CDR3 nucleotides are TGCGCCAGCAGCCAAGAGACAGGGGGCGGCACCGGGGAGCTGTTTTTT.

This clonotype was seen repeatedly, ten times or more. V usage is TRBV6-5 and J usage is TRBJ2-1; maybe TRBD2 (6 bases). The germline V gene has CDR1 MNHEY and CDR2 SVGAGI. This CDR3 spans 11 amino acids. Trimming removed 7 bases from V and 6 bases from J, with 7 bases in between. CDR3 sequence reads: CASTGGNEQFF. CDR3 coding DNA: TGTGCCAGCACCGGGGGCAATGAGCAGTTCTTC.

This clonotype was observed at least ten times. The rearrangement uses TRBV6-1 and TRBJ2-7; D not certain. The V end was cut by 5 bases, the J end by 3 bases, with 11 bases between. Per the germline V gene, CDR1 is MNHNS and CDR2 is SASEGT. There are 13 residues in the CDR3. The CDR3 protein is CASSTATYYEQYV. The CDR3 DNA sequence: TGTGCCAGCAGTACGGCCACCTACTACGAGCAGTACGTC.

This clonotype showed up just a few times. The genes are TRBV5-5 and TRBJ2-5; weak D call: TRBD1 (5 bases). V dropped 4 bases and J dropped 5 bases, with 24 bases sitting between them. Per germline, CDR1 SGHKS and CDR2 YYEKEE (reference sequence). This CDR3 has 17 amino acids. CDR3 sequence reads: CASSALPRSGNGETQYF. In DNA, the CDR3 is TGTGCCAGCAGCGCCCTACCGAGATCAGGGAACGGGGAGACCCAGTACTTC.

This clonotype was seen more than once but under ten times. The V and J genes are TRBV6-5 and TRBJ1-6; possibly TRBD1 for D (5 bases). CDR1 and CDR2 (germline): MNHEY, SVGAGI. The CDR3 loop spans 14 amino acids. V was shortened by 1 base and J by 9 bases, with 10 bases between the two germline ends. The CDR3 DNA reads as TGTGCCAGCAGTTACTACAGGAGAGGTTCACCCCTCCACTTT. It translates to CASSYYRRGSPLHF.

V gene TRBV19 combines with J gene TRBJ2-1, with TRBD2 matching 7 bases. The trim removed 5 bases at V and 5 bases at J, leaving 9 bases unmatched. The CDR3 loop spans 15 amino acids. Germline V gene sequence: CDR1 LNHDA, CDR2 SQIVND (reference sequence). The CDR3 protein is CASSAQRLANNEQFF. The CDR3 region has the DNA TGTGCCAGTAGTGCACAAAGACTAGCAAACAATGAGCAGTTCTTC.

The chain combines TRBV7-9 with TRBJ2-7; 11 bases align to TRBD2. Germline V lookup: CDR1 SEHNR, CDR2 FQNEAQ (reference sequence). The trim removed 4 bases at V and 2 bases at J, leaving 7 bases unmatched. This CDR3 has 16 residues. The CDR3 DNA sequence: TGTGCCAGCAGCTCTCGACTAGCGGGGTCCCCCTACGAGCAGTACTTC. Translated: CASSSRLAGSPYEQYF.

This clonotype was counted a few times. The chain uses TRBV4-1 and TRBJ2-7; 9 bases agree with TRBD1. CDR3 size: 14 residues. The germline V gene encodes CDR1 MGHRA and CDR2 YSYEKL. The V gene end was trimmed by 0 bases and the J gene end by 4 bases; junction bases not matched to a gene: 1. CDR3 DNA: TGCGCCAGCAGCCAAGAACAGGGGGCTTACGAGCAGTACGTC. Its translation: CASSQEQGAYEQYV.

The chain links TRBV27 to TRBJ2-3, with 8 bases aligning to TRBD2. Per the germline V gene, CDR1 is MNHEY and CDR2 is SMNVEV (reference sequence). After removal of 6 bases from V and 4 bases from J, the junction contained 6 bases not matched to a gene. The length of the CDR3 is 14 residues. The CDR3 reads CASRPAGDADTQYF. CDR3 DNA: TGTGCCAGCAGACCAGCGGGAGATGCAGATACGCAGTATTTT.

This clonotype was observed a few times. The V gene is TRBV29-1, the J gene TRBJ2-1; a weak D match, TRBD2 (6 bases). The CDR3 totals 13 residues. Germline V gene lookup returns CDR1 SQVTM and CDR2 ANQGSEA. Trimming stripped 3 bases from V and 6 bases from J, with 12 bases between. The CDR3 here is CSVDRRGLNEQFF. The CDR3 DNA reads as TGCAGCGTTGATAGGCGGGGACTCAATGAGCAGTTCTTC.

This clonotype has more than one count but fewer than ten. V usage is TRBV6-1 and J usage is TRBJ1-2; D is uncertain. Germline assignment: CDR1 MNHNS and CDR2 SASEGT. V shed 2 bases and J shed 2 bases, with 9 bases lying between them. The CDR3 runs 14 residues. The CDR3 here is CASSELIQNYGYTF. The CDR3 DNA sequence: TGTGCCAGCAGTGAATTAATACAGAACTATGGCTACACCTTC.